Listed below are T cell receptor beta chains from one sample, sequenced in a study of T cell responses to AZD1222 COVID-19 vaccine. Profiled with immunoSEQ multiplex PCR; TCRdb holds only in-frame clones, not every one. The repertoire consists of 100,000 to 120,000 clones, with approximately 90% occurring once and the leading ten covering over 12%. This specimen was peripheral blood, taken 28 days after the second AZD1222 dose. The receptors come from an adult who received the AZD1222 COVID-19 vaccine. Both conserved end residues are part of each CDR3. The order of the fields is J gene, D gene, V gene, clone size, CDR3 DNA, CDR3 protein. D genes are given only for firm matches. Expanded clones are given a class, and other clones once, few, many or no size at all.

>TRBJ2-5|-|TRBV2|-
TGTGCCAGCAGAGAGGGTGGAGAGACCCAGTACTTC
CASREGGETQYF
>TRBJ2-3|-|TRBV29-1|-
TGCAGCGTTGGGTTTAGCGGTACGCAGTATTTT
CSVGFSGTQYF
>TRBJ2-7|TRBD1|TRBV19|once
TGTGCCAGTAGTATCCGGGACAGGGACTACGAGCAGTACTTC
CASSIRDRDYEQYF
>TRBJ1-1|-|TRBV7-9|-
TGTGCCAGCAGCCTCCAACAGGAGAACACTGAAGCTTTCTTT
CASSLQQENTEAFF
>TRBJ2-2|-|TRBV30|few
TGTGCCTGGAGTGTTGCTCCCGGGGAGCTGTTTTTT
CAWSVAPGELFF
>TRBJ2-2|-|TRBV4-1|-
TGCGCCAGCAGCCACCCCTCCGGAGGAAGAGGAACCGGGGAGCTGTTTTTT
CASSHPSGGRGTGELFF
>TRBJ1-5|TRBD1|TRBV2|-
TGTGCCAGCGAACCCGGGACAGGGTTCAATCAGCCCCAGCATTTT
CASEPGTGFNQPQHF
>TRBJ2-5|-|TRBV6-2/TRBV6-3|-
TGTGCCAGCAGTTTGGCGGAGACCCAGTACTTC
CASSLAETQYF
>TRBJ1-5|-|TRBV10-3|once
TGTGCCATCAGTGAGGGTAGCAATCAGCCCCAGCATTTT
CAISEGSNQPQHF
>TRBJ1-4|-|TRBV5-1|-
TGCGCCAGCAGCTTGGCGGAAGCAACTAATGAAAAACTGTTTTTT
CASSLAEATNEKLFF